The sequence of this T cell receptor (beta chain) was determined in a study of shared clonotypes between healthy human individuals. Overall study: Plates per donor: three CD4 naive, three CD4 memory, two CD8 naive, one CD8 memory.

Sequencing was at deep level. Measured with immunoSEQ multiplex PCR; TCRdb has only the in-frame clones, and not every one. The data show about 1.1 million clones, around three quarters seen once. Trimming cost V 2 bases and J 4 bases; bases outside gene matches: 3. From germline, CDR1 is SGHDT and CDR2 YYEEEE. This CDR3 comprises 14 residues. Investigators divided CD4+ cells into CD45RA+ naive and CD45RA-negative memory subsets. The rearrangement joins TRBV5-6 to TRBJ1-3, with 7 bases aligning to TRBD1. The receptor comes from a young man in good health. Some clones in this sample may be carry-over from other donors' samples. Sequenced material: memory CD4+ T cells from PBMCs. Stated subset: CD45RA-negative fraction. CDR3 DNA: TGTGCCAGCAGCTTCCGGGACAGAGGAAACACCATATATTTT. Protein product: CASSFRDRGNTIYF. Combining the CDR3 with reference TRBV5-6 and TRBJ1-3 gives the whole variable domain DAGVTQSPTHLIKTRGQQVTLRCSPKSGHDTVSWYQQALGQGPQFIFQYYEEEERQRGNFPDRFSGHQFPNYSSELNVNALLLGDSALYLCASSFRDRGNTIYFGEGSWLTVV.